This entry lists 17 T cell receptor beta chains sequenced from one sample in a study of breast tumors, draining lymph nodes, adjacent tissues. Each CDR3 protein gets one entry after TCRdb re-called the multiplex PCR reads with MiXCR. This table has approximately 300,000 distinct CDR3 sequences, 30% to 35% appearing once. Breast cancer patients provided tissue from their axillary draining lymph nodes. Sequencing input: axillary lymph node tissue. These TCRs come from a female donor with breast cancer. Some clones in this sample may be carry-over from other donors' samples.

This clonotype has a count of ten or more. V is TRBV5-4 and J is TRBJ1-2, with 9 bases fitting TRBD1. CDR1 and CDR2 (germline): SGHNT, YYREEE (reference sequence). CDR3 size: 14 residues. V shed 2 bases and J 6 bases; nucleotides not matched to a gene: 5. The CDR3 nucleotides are TGTGCCAGCAGCTTTGGGGACAGGGAAAATGGCTACACCTTC. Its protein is CASSFGDRENGYTF.

Here the CDR3 reads CASSTPTWDRSSYEQYF. In DNA form, the CDR3 reads TGTGCCAGCAGTACCCCGACTTGGGACAGGAGCTCCTACGAGCAGTACTTC. The rearrangement joins TRBV6-5 to TRBJ2-7, with 8 nucleotides matching TRBD1. Germline V lookup: CDR1 MNHEY, CDR2 SVGAGI. J gave up 0 bases and V 5 bases, and 12 bases lay outside the gene matches. The CDR3 consists of 17 residues.

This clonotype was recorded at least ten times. CDR3 in amino acids: CASRARGQGVDGANVLTF. The CDR3 DNA reads TGTGCCAGCAGGGCAAGGGGACAGGGGGTAGATGGGGCCAACGTCCTGACTTTC. The genes are TRBV7-9 and TRBJ2-6; TRBD1 aligns across 11 bases. The CDR3 loop spans 18 amino acids. Germline lookup yields CDR1 SEHNR and CDR2 FQNEAQ (reference sequence). V dropped 6 bases and J dropped 3; count of bases not matched to a gene: 10.

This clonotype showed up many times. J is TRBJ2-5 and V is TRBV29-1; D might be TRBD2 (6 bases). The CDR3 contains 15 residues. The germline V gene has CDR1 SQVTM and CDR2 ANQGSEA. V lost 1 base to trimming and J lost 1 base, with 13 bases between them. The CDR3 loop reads CSVEVLPSAQETQYF. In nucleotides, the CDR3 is TGCAGCGTTGAAGTACTTCCTAGCGCCCAAGAGACCCAGTACTTC.

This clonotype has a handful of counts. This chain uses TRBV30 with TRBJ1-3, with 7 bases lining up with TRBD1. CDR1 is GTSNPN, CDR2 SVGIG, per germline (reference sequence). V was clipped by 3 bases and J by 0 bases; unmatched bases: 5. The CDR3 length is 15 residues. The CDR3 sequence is CAWRPGQASGNTIYF. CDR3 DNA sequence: TGTGCCTGGAGACCAGGACAGGCCTCTGGAAACACCATATATTTT.

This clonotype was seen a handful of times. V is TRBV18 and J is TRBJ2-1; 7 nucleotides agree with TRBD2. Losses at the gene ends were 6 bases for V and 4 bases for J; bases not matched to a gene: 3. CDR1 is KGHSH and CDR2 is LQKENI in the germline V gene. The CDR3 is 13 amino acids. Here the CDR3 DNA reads TGTGCCAGCTCGTGGGACTATTACAATGAGCAGTTCTTC. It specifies CASSWDYYNEQFF.

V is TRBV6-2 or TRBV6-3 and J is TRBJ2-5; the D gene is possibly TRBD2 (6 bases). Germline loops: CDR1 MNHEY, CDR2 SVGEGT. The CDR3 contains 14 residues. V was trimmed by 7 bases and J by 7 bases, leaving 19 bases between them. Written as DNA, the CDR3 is TGTGCCAGCAATCTAGCGAGATGGGGAGGGACCCAGTACTTC. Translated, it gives CASNLARWGGTQYF.

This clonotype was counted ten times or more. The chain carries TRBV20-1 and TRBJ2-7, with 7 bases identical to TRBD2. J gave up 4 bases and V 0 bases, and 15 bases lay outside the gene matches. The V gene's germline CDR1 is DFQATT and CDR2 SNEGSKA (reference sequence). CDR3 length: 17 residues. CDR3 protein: CSARDNGGGSRRYEQYF. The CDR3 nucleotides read TGCAGTGCTAGAGATAATGGCGGCGGGAGCCGGAGGTACGAGCAGTACTTC.

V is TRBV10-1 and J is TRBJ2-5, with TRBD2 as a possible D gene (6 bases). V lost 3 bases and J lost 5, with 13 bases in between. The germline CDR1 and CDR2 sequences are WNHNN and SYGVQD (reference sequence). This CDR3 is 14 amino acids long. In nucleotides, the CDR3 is TGCGCCAGCAGTGATGCCGGGGGTTGGGAGACCCAGTACTTC. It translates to CASSDAGGWETQYF.

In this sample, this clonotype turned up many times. The CDR3: CASSILPGESEQFF. For the CDR3, the DNA is TGTGCCAGTAGTATTTTACCGGGGGAAAGTGAGCAGTTCTTC. V is TRBV19 and J is TRBJ2-1; tentatively, D is TRBD2 (6 bases). Trimming took off 3 bases at V and 9 bases at J, with 15 bases between the two ends. The CDR3 covers 14 residues. CDR1 is LNHDA, CDR2 SQIVND, per germline (reference sequence).

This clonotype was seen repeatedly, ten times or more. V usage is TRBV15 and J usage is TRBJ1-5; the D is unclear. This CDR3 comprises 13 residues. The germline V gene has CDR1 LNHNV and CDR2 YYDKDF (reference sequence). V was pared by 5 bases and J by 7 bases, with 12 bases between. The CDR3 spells CATSSGLEQPQHF. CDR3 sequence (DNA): TGTGCCACCAGCTCGGGCTTAGAGCAGCCCCAGCATTTT.

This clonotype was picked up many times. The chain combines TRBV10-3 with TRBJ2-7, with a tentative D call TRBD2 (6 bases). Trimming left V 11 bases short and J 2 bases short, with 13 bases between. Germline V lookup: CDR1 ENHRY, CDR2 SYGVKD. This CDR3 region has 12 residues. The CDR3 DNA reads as TGTGCCTCCGGGACTTCCACCTACGAGCAGTACTTC. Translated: CASGTSTYEQYF.

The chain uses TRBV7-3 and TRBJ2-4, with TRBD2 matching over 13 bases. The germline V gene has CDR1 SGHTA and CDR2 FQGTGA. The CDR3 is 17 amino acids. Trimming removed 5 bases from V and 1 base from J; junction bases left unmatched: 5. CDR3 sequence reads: CASSPVGLAGAKNIQYF. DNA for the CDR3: TGTGCCAGCAGCCCCGTGGGACTAGCGGGGGCCAAAAACATTCAGTACTTC.

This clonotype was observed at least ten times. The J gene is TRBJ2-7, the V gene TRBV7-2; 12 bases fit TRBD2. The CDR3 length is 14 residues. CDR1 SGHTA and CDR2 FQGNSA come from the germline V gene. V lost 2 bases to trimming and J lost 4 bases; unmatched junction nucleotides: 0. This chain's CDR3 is CASSLTSGRYEQYF. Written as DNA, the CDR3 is TGTGCCAGCAGCTTAACTAGCGGGAGGTACGAGCAGTACTTC.

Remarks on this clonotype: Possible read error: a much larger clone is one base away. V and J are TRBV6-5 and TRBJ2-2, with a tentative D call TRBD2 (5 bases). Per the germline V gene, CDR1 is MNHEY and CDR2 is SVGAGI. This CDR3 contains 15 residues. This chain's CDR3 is CASSRLHSNTGELLF. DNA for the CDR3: TGTGCCAGCAGCCGCCTCCACTCGAACACCGGGGAGCTGCTTTTT.

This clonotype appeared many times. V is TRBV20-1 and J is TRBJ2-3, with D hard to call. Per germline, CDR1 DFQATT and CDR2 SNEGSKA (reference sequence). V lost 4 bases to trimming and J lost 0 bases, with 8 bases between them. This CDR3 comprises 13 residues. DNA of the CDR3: TGCAGTGCTACGGATACTAGCACAGATACGCAGTATTTT. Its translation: CSATDTSTDTQYF.

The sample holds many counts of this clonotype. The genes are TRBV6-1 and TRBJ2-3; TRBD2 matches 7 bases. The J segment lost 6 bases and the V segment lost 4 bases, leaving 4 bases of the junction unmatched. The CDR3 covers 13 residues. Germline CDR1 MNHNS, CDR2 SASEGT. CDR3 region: CASSVGLDDTQYF. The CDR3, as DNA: TGTGCCAGCAGTGTCGGACTAGATGATACGCAGTATTTT.